The 28 T cell receptor beta chains in this list originate from one sample, sequenced in a study of cytomegalovirus exposure and HLA in healthy donors. PCR involved 60 Vbeta and 13 Jbeta primers. Assay: immunoSEQ multiplex PCR; the TCRdb copy retains only in-frame clones and omits some. The sample holds approximately 110,000 clones. Sequenced material: PBMCs. The receptors stem from a man younger than 35 in good health and CMV-seronegative.

V and J are TRBV11-3 and TRBJ2-3, with D perhaps matching TRBD2 (5 bases). Germline-derived CDR1 and CDR2 are SGHNT and YENEEA. V gave up 5 bases and J gave up 0 bases, with 9 bases separating them. CDR3 size: 14 residues. The CDR3 coding sequence is TGTGCCAGCAGCCCCCGGGGAAGCACAGATACGCAGTATTTT. Its translation: CASSPRGSTDTQYF.

V gene TRBV19 combines with J gene TRBJ1-2; 11 nucleotides line up with TRBD1. V shed 7 bases and J 12 bases; nucleotides not matched to a gene: 7. CDR1 is LNHDA, CDR2 SQIVND, per germline (reference sequence). The CDR3 extends over 12 amino acids. Written as DNA, the CDR3 is TGTGCCAGTACTGACGGACAGGGGGCCCACACCTTC. It codes for CASTDGQGAHTF. The full variable domain, rest sourced from reference TRBV19 and TRBJ1-2, is DGGITQSPKYLFRKEGQNVTLSCEQNLNHDAMYWYRQDPGQGLRLIYYSQIVNDFQKGDIAEGYSVSREKKESFPLTVTSAQKNPTAFYLCASTDGQGAHTFGSGTRLTVV.

This chain connects TRBV6-1 to TRBJ1-1; D might be TRBD1 (6 bases). This CDR3 spans 13 amino acids. The germline V gene has CDR1 MNHNS and CDR2 SASEGT. V was pared by 5 bases and J by 4 bases, with 11 bases between. The CDR3 loop reads CASSSQGSTEAFF. The CDR3 DNA sequence: TGTGCCAGCAGTTCCCAGGGGAGCACTGAAGCTTTCTTT.

This rearrangement joins TRBV28 to TRBJ2-7; 7 nucleotides line up with TRBD1. The V gene end was trimmed by 7 bases and the J gene end by 7 bases; junction bases not matched to a gene: 13. CDR3 length: 14 residues. CDR1 and CDR2 from the germline V gene are MDHEN and SYDVKM. The CDR3 DNA follows: TGTGCCAGCAACATACAGGGGTCCCTCGGGGAGCAGTACTTC. This encodes CASNIQGSLGEQYF.

The rearrangement joins TRBV11-3 to TRBJ2-2; a weak D match, TRBD2 (6 bases). Germline loops: CDR1 SGHNT, CDR2 YENEEA. Trimming removed 5 bases at V and 5 bases at J, with 12 bases between. The CDR3 runs to 14 residues. DNA of the CDR3: TGTGCCAGCAGCAGCGGGCGCGGGACCGGGGAGCTGTTTTTT. Protein sequence: CASSSGRGTGELFF.

This chain links TRBV19 with TRBJ2-2; 11 bases agree with TRBD1. Trimming removed 6 bases from V and 5 bases from J; junction bases left unmatched: 14. The V gene's germline CDR1 is LNHDA and CDR2 SQIVND (reference sequence). The CDR3 runs to 18 residues. CDR3 region: CASSKPLPGTGGTGELFF. The CDR3 DNA sequence: TGTGCCAGTAGCAAACCCCTTCCCGGGACAGGGGGTACCGGGGAGCTGTTTTTT.

According to its frequency, this clone is medium-sized. This rearrangement joins TRBV1 to TRBJ2-1; the table's D gene call, TRBD2, was not cross checked with the DNA. TRBV1 is marked as a pseudogene. CDR3 length equals 16 residues. CDR3 sequence (DNA): TGCACCAGCAGCCAAGTTTTCCGGCGGGTTTACAATGAGCAGTTCTTC. This encodes CTSSQVFRRVYNEQFF.

V is TRBV30 and J is TRBJ1-6, with 7 bases that match TRBD1. This CDR3 has 13 amino acids. V shed 2 bases and J 10 bases; nucleotides not matched to a gene: 5. CDR1 is GTSNPN, CDR2 SVGIG, per germline (reference sequence). The CDR3 spells CAWSRQGGSPLHF. The CDR3 DNA reads TGTGCCTGGAGTAGACAGGGTGGCTCACCCCTCCACTTT.

This chain connects TRBV4-1 to TRBJ1-1, with a weak D call TRBD1 (5 bases). Germline values: CDR1 MGHRA, CDR2 YSYEKL. With 0 bases removed from V and 0 bases from J, the gap between germline ends came to 11 bases. The CDR3 is 16 amino acids. CDR3 DNA sequence: TGCGCCAGCAGCCAAGAGGGGCCCGGCATGAACACTGAAGCTTTCTTT. As protein: CASSQEGPGMNTEAFF.

The J gene is TRBJ1-1, the V gene TRBV10-2; 8 bases match TRBD1. The CDR3 runs 14 residues. V lost 7 bases to trimming and J lost 4 bases; unmatched junction nucleotides: 8. Germline CDR1 and CDR2: WSHSY and SAAADI. In nucleotides, the CDR3 is TGCGCCAGCAACCCCGGGACAGGTTTCACTGAAGCTTTCTTT. It yields the protein CASNPGTGFTEAFF.

The chain combines TRBV4-2 with TRBJ2-3, with a weak D call TRBD2 (6 bases). V was shortened by 4 bases and J by 4 bases, with 18 bases between the two germline ends. The CDR3 consists of 16 residues. Germline CDR1 is LGHNA and CDR2 is YNFKEQ. The CDR3 region is CASSPDYPLGADTQYF. CDR3 nucleotides: TGTGCCAGCAGCCCGGACTATCCCTTGGGTGCAGATACGCAGTATTTT.

This chain joins TRBV2 and TRBJ1-5; D perhaps matches TRBD1 (5 bases). The ends were cut back, 4 bases at V and 2 bases at J, with 12 bases in the middle. Per germline, CDR1 SNHLY and CDR2 FYNNEI. The CDR3 runs 15 residues. The CDR3 is CASSVFQGGNQPQHF. The CDR3 bases are TGTGCCAGCAGTGTCTTCCAGGGTGGCAATCAGCCCCAGCATTTT.

As concerns this clone: In the same sample, other DNA sequences code for this CDR3. V and J are TRBV12-5 and TRBJ2-3, with a tentative D call TRBD2 (6 bases). Germline V gives CDR1 LGHNT, CDR2 FRNRAP. This CDR3 has 15 amino acids. The V gene lost 7 bases and the J gene lost 3 bases, with 17 bases spanning the gap. CDR3 DNA: TGTGCTAGTGCCATGAGCGGAGGGGCAACAGATACGCAGTATTTT. Encoded protein: CASAMSGGATDTQYF.

The chain joins TRBV7-9 to TRBJ1-4; 8 bases align to TRBD1. V lost 6 bases to trimming and J lost 10 bases; unmatched junction nucleotides: 4. Germline V gene data show CDR1 as SEHNR and CDR2 as FQNEAQ (reference sequence). The CDR3 loop spans 12 amino acids. The CDR3 DNA follows: TGTGCCAGCAGGGGGACAGGAGGAAAACTGTTTTTT. Protein: CASRGTGGKLFF.

The V and J genes are TRBV7-2 and TRBJ1-5; 7 bases are shared with TRBD1. The CDR3 has 17 amino acids. The germline CDR1 and CDR2 sequences are SGHTA and FQGNSA. The V segment lost 5 bases and the J segment 0 bases; nucleotides outside the gene matches: 10. The CDR3 nucleotides are TGTGCCAGCAGCAAACGGTTTACAGGGGATAGCAATCAGCCCCAGCATTTT. Its protein is CASSKRFTGDSNQPQHF.

J is TRBJ2-1 and V is TRBV10-1; the match to TRBD2 covers 14 bases. The length of the CDR3 is 17 residues. After removal of 4 bases from V and 1 base from J, the junction contained 3 bases not matched to a gene. CDR1 is WNHNN, CDR2 SYGVQD, per germline (reference sequence). This CDR3 is CASSGLAGGPSYNEQFF. The CDR3 DNA is TGCGCCAGCAGTGGACTAGCGGGAGGGCCATCCTACAATGAGCAGTTCTTC.

The rearrangement joins TRBV19 to TRBJ2-3; D may be TRBD1 (6 bases). V lost 5 bases, J lost 3 bases, and 12 bases lay in between. Germline V gene sequence: CDR1 LNHDA, CDR2 SQIVND (reference sequence). This CDR3 has 14 amino acids. Here the CDR3 reads CASSRGGWTDTQYF. As DNA, the CDR3 is TGTGCCAGTAGTCGAGGGGGTTGGACAGATACGCAGTATTTT.

The gene calls are TRBV12-5 and TRBJ2-7; tentative D call: TRBD1 (6 bases). Germline assignment: CDR1 LGHNT and CDR2 FRNRAP. The V and J ends lost 1 base and 3 bases respectively, with 13 bases between them. CDR3 length equals 15 residues. As DNA, the CDR3 is TGTGCTAGTGGTTTGGCCACAGGGCCATACTACGAGCAGTACTTC. It is translated as CASGLATGPYYEQYF.

The rearrangement links TRBV10-3 to TRBJ1-2, with a weak D call TRBD1 (5 bases). The length of the CDR3 is 12 residues. Germline V lookup: CDR1 ENHRY, CDR2 SYGVKD. The V end lost 8 bases, the J end lost 3 bases, and 10 bases lay between the germline ends. CDR3 region: CAIGRADYGYTF. CDR3 sequence (DNA): TGTGCCATCGGCAGGGCGGACTATGGCTACACCTTC.

The rearrangement joins TRBV14 to TRBJ1-1; the D gene is possibly TRBD1 (6 bases). Trimming left V 3 bases short and J 4 bases short, with 9 bases between. Germline V gives CDR1 SGHDN, CDR2 FVKESK. The CDR3 runs 13 residues. CDR3 nucleotide sequence: TGTGCCAGCAGCCACCCACAGGGCACTGAAGCTTTCTTT. Translated, it gives CASSHPQGTEAFF.

The chain uses TRBV27 and TRBJ2-6; TRBD1 might be the D (6 bases). The germline V and J ends were trimmed by 6 bases and 0 bases, with 18 bases remaining between them. Looked up from germline, CDR1 is MNHEY and CDR2 is SMNVEV (reference sequence). The CDR3 loop spans 18 amino acids. Here the CDR3 reads CASSHWGIQGSGANVLTF. CDR3 DNA sequence: TGTGCCAGCAGCCACTGGGGGATACAGGGCTCTGGGGCCAACGTCCTGACTTTC.

The rearrangement joins TRBV5-1 to TRBJ2-1; 9 nucleotides agree with TRBD2. V trimming: 4 bases; J trimming: 5 bases; junction bases outside the gene matches: 10. The length of the CDR3 is 16 residues. In germline, CDR1 is SGHRS, CDR2 YFSETQ. The CDR3 nucleotides read TGCGCCAGCAGCGGTAGCGGGAGAGGGAACCACAATGAGCAGTTCTTC. Translated, it gives CASSGSGRGNHNEQFF.

The rearrangement joins TRBV30 to TRBJ1-4; D is uncertain. Trimming removed 3 bases from V and 0 bases from J, with 23 bases in between. Looked up from germline, CDR1 is GTSNPN and CDR2 is SVGIG (reference sequence). The CDR3 sequence is 19 residues long. The CDR3 here is CAWSRERSVWSSTNEKLFF. The CDR3, as DNA: TGTGCCTGGAGCCGAGAGCGATCCGTCTGGAGCTCAACTAATGAAAAACTGTTTTTT.

CDR3 region: CASTRGLTNYGYTF. The CDR3 coding sequence is TGTGCCAGCACTCGCGGCCTTACTAACTATGGCTACACCTTC. V and J are TRBV2 and TRBJ1-2; no clear D gene. V lost 7 bases to trimming and J lost 0 bases, with 12 bases between them. From germline, CDR1 is SNHLY and CDR2 FYNNEI. The CDR3 consists of 14 residues.

The rearrangement joins TRBV4-2 to TRBJ2-4; 15 nucleotides line up with TRBD2. Germline CDR1 LGHNA, CDR2 YNFKEQ. The CDR3 length is 18 residues. V was clipped by 5 bases and J by 0 bases; unmatched bases: 5. The CDR3 loop reads CASSTGTSGGLAKNIQYF. The CDR3 DNA follows: TGTGCCAGCAGCACCGGGACTAGCGGGGGGCTAGCCAAAAACATTCAGTACTTC.

The V and J genes are TRBV5-4 and TRBJ2-1, with 14 bases that match TRBD2. The junction had 6 bases not matched to a gene; V was cut back by 9 bases and J by 1 base. The CDR3 has 16 amino acids. In germline, CDR1 is SGHNT, CDR2 YYREEE (reference sequence). The CDR3 region is CATWGTSGSSYNEQFF. The CDR3 bases are TGTGCCACCTGGGGGACTAGCGGGAGTTCCTACAATGAGCAGTTCTTC.

The V gene is TRBV2, the J gene TRBJ2-2; D is uncertain. With 5 bases removed from V and 4 bases from J, the gap between germline ends came to 14 bases. In germline, CDR1 is SNHLY, CDR2 FYNNEI. The CDR3 contains 15 residues. DNA for the CDR3: TGTGCCAGCAGTATACTAACGGTTTCCACCGGGGAGCTGTTTTTT. Protein: CASSILTVSTGELFF. The full variable domain, its missing parts supplied by reference TRBV2 and TRBJ2-2, is EPEVTQTPSHQVTQMGQEVILRCVPISNHLYFYWYRQILGQKVEFLVSFYNNEISEKSEIFDDQFSVERPDGSNFTLKIRSTKLEDSAMYFCASSILTVSTGELFFGEGSRLTVL.

V is TRBV7-9 and J is TRBJ2-4, with 9 bases aligning to TRBD1. The CDR3 is 14 residues long. The germline V gene has CDR1 SEHNR and CDR2 FQNEAQ (reference sequence). The V and J ends lost 5 bases and 8 bases, in that order; junction bases with no gene match: 7. The CDR3 spells CASSPDRGQHIQYF. The DNA for the CDR3 is TGTGCCAGCAGCCCGGACAGGGGCCAGCACATTCAGTACTTC.